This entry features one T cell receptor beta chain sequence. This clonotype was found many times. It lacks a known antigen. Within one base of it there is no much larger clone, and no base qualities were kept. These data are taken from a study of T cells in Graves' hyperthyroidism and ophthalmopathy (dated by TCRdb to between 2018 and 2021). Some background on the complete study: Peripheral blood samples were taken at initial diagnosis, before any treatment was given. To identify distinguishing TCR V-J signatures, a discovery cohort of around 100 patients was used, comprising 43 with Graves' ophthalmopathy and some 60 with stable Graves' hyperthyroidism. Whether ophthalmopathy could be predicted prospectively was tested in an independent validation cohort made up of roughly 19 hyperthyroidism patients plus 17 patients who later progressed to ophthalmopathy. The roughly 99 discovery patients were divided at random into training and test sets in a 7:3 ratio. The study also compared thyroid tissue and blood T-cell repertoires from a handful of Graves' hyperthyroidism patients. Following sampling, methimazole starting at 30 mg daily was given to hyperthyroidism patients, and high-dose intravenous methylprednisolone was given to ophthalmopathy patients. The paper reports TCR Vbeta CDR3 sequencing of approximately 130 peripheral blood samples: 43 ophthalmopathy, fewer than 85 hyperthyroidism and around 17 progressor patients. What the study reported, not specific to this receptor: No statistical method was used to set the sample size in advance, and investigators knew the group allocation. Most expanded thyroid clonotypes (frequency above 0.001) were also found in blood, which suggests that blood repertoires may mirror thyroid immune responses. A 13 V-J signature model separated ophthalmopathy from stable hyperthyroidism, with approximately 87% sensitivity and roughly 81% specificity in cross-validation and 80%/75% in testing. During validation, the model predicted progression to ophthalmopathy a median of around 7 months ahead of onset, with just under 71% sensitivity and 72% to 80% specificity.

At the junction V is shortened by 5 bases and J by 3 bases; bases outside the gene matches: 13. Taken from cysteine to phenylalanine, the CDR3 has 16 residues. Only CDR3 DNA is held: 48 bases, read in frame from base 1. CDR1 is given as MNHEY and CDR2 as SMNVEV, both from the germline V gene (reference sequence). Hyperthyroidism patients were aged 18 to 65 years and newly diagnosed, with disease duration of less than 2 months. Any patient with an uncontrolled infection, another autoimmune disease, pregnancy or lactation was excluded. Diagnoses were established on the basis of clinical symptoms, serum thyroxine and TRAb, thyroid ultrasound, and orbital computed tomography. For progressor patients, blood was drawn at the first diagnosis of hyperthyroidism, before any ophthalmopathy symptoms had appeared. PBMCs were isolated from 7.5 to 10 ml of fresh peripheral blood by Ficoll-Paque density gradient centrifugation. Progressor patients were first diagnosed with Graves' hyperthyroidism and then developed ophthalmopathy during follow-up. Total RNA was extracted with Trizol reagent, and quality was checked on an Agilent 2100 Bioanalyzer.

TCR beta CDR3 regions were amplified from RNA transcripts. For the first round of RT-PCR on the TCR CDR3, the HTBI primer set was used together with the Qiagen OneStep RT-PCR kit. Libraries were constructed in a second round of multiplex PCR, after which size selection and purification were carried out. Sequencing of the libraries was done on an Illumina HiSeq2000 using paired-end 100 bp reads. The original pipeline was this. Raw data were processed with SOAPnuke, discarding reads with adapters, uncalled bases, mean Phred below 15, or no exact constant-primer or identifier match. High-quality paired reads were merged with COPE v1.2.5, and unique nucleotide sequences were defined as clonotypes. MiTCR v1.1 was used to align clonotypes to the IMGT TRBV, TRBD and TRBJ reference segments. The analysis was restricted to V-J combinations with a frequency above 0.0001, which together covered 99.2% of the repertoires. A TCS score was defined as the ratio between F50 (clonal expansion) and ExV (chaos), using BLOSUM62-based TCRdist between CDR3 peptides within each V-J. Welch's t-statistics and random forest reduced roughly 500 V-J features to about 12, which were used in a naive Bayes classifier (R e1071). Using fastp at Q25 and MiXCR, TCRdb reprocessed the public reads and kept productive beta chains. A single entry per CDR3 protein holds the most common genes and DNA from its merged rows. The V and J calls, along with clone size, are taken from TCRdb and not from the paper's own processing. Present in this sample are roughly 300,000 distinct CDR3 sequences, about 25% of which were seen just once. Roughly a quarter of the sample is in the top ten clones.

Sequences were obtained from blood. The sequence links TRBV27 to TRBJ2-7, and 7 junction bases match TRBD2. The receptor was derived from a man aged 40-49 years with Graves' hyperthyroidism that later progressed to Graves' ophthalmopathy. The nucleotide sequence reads TGTGCCAGCAGTCCACGGTCTCGACTAGCCGGCTACGAGCAGTACTTC. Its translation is CASSPRSRLAGYEQYF.